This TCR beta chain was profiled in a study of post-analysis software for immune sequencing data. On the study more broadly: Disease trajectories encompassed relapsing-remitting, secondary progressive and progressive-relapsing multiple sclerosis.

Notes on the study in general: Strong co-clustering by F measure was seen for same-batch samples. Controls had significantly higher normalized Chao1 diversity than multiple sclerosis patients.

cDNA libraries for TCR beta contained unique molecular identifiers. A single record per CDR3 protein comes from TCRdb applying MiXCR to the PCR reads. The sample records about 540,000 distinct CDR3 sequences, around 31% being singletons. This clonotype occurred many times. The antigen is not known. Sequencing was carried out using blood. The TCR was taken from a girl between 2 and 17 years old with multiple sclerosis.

As DNA, the CDR3 is TGCAGCGTCGTAGGACAGGGAGATGAGCAGTTCTTC. Translating it yields CSVVGQGDEQFF. The rearrangement uses TRBV29-1 and TRBJ2-1, with 8 positions matching TRBD1. The CDR3 runs 12 residues. Germline V lookup: CDR1 SQVTM, CDR2 ANQGSEA. V trimming: 6 bases; J trimming: 8 bases; junction bases outside the gene matches: 6.